The 29 T cell receptor beta chains below were found in one sample sequenced in a study of identical twins. TCRdb fed the 5' RACE reads into MiXCR, producing one record per CDR3 protein. Of roughly 220,000 distinct CDR3 sequences in the sample, around 6.5% were seen once. This sample was shared with a second study, whose subject was T cells expressing NK-cell markers.

The sequenced sample consisted of CD8+ T cells sorted from blood. Receptors originate from a woman between 18 and 30 years old in good health.

The table lists this clonotype with many counts. The chain is built from TRBV20-1 and TRBJ2-7, with D maybe TRBD2 (6 bases). CDR1 is DFQATT and CDR2 is SNEGSKA in the germline V gene (reference sequence). V lost 4 bases, J lost 4 bases, and 11 bases lay in between. CDR3 size: 12 residues. The CDR3 nucleotides are TGCAGTGCTATCAGTGGGGGGTACGAGCAGTACTTC. It specifies CSAISGGYEQYF.

Many counts were recorded for this clonotype. The rearrangement uses TRBV6-1 and TRBJ2-3; D call uncertain. Germline V gives CDR1 MNHNS, CDR2 SASEGT. The V end was cut by 6 bases, the J end by 0 bases, with 10 bases between. This CDR3 region has 14 residues. This chain's CDR3 is CASSWVYSTDTQYF. For the CDR3, the DNA is TGTGCCAGCAGCTGGGTATATAGCACAGATACGCAGTATTTT.

The chain links TRBV3-1 to TRBJ2-5; no clear D gene. CDR1 and CDR2 from the germline V gene are LGHDT and YNNKEL (reference sequence). V was shortened by 5 bases and J by 3 bases, with 13 bases between the two germline ends. This CDR3 comprises 14 residues. CDR3 sequence reads: CASSRLQREETQYF. In nucleotides, the CDR3 is TGTGCCAGCAGCAGACTTCAAAGAGAAGAGACCCAGTACTTC.

This clonotype was counted between two and nine times. The chain combines TRBV9 with TRBJ2-7; D possibly uses TRBD1 or TRBD2 (6 bases each). V lost 4 bases to trimming and J lost 7 bases, with 21 bases between them. This CDR3 has 15 amino acids. Germline CDR1 and CDR2: SGDLS and YYNGEE. CDR3 nucleotide sequence: TGTGCCAGCAGCCCTACTAGAAGCCAAGGGGGGGAGCAGTACTTC. This translates into CASSPTRSQGGEQYF.

Many counts were recorded for this clonotype. The chain recombines TRBV7-6 with TRBJ2-5, with TRBD2 matching over 7 bases. Germline-derived CDR1 and CDR2 are SGHVS and FNYEAQ. Losses at the gene ends were 3 bases for V and 5 bases for J; bases not matched to a gene: 9. The CDR3 has 15 residues. The CDR3 sequence is CASSFLAERAETQYF. The CDR3 nucleotides read TGTGCCAGCAGCTTCCTAGCGGAGAGAGCTGAGACCCAGTACTTC.

The CDR3 here is CSAPGQGWYEQYF. The DNA for the CDR3 is TGCAGTGCTCCGGGACAGGGGTGGTACGAGCAGTACTTC. The chain combines TRBV20-1 with TRBJ2-7; 10 positions match TRBD1. Germline CDR1 and CDR2: DFQATT and SNEGSKA (reference sequence). V dropped 5 bases and J dropped 4; count of bases not matched to a gene: 5. There are 13 residues in the CDR3.

The table lists this clonotype with many counts. DNA for the CDR3: TGCGCCAGCAGCCAAGGACTTCGTTGGGCCTACGAGCAGTACTTC. Encoded protein: CASSQGLRWAYEQYF. J is TRBJ2-7 and V is TRBV4-3; D unresolved. Per the germline V gene, CDR1 is LGHNA and CDR2 is YSLEER. V dropped 1 base and J dropped 2 bases, with 12 bases sitting between them. The CDR3 totals 15 residues.

The J gene is TRBJ2-3, the V gene TRBV5-1, with TRBD2 matching 12 bases. The CDR3 is 17 amino acids. With 4 bases clipped from V and 0 bases from J, the junction kept 6 bases outside the gene matches. Germline V lookup: CDR1 SGHRS, CDR2 YFSETQ. The CDR3 sequence is CASSPKTSGGSTDTQYF. CDR3 nucleotide sequence: TGCGCCAGCAGCCCCAAGACTAGCGGGGGAAGCACAGATACGCAGTATTTT.

The chain couples TRBV11-2 to TRBJ2-1; D is uncertain. CDR1 is SGHAT and CDR2 is FQNNGV in the germline V gene. The V end lost 0 bases, the J end lost 1 base, and 16 bases lay between the germline ends. The CDR3 has 18 amino acids. This CDR3 reads CASSLESRRSVSYNEQFF. The CDR3 DNA follows: TGTGCCAGCAGCTTAGAATCAAGGCGATCGGTTTCCTACAATGAGCAGTTCTTC.

This clonotype was observed a few times. J is TRBJ1-6 and V is TRBV6-1, with D tentatively TRBD1 (6 bases). The ends were cut back, 5 bases at V and 10 bases at J, with 18 bases in the middle. This CDR3 region has 15 residues. CDR1 is MNHNS and CDR2 is SASEGT in the germline V gene. The CDR3 sequence is CASSPPGEGGSPLHF. The CDR3 nucleotides are TGTGCCAGCAGTCCCCCAGGGGAGGGCGGCTCACCCCTCCACTTT.

This clonotype was observed many times. The chain has TRBV9 and TRBJ2-1; D is ambiguous. The V gene lost 0 bases and the J gene lost 7 bases, with 5 bases spanning the gap. Germline CDR1 and CDR2: SGDLS and YYNGEE. The CDR3 covers 12 residues. Here the CDR3 DNA reads TGTGCCAGCAGCGTAGCCCGGAATGAGCAGTTCTTC. This sequence encodes CASSVARNEQFF.

Many counts were recorded for this clonotype. CDR3 nucleotide sequence: TGTGCCAGCAGTTTTTCGACAGGGACCACTTACGAGCAGTACTTC. Residues: CASSFSTGTTYEQYF. The chain carries TRBV27 and TRBJ2-7, with TRBD1 matching 7 bases. V dropped 3 bases and J dropped 4; count of bases not matched to a gene: 9. The germline CDR1 and CDR2 sequences are MNHEY and SMNVEV (reference sequence). This CDR3 has 15 residues.

This clonotype turned up a few times. This rearrangement joins TRBV27 to TRBJ2-7; possibly TRBD1 for D (5 bases). Germline CDR1 reads MNHEY; CDR2 reads SMNVEV (reference sequence). The CDR3 loop spans 14 amino acids. The V end was cut by 7 bases, the J end by 5 bases, with 18 bases between. CDR3: CASTTHWEGDEQYF. The DNA of the CDR3 is TGTGCCAGCACCACCCACTGGGAAGGGGACGAGCAGTACTTC.

The J gene is TRBJ2-1, the V gene TRBV3-1, with D uncertain. The CDR3 loop spans 12 amino acids. The germline V gene encodes CDR1 LGHDT and CDR2 YNNKEL (reference sequence). Trimming removed 3 bases at V and 9 bases at J, with 9 bases between. The CDR3 DNA follows: TGTGCCAGCAGCCAGATTCTAGGTGAGCAGTTCTTC. Translating it yields CASSQILGEQFF.

Comment on this clonotype: This could be a read error, since a much larger clone is one nucleotide away. This chain joins TRBV6-1 and TRBJ2-7; 7 nucleotides match TRBD1. The length of the CDR3 is 15 residues. Germline CDR1 and CDR2: MNHNS and SASEGT. The CDR3 protein is CGSSLQRGRGYEQYF. CDR3 nucleotide sequence: TGTGGCAGCAGCCTCCAGCGAGGCAGGGGGTACGAGCAGTACTTC.

The chain recombines TRBV20-1 with TRBJ1-2; possibly TRBD1 for D (6 bases). Germline CDR1 DFQATT, CDR2 SNEGSKA (reference sequence). The CDR3 is 12 residues long. Trimming stripped 6 bases from V and 4 bases from J, with 12 bases between. DNA of the CDR3: TGCAGTGCCCCAAGGGGGATCTATGGCTACACCTTC. Amino acids: CSAPRGIYGYTF.

The chain has TRBV29-1 and TRBJ2-1; 8 bases align to TRBD1. Unmatched junction bases numbered 7, after V lost 5 bases and J lost 7 bases. This CDR3 comprises 13 residues. The germline V gene encodes CDR1 SQVTM and CDR2 ANQGSEA. In DNA form, the CDR3 reads TGCAGCGTTTCCGGACAGGGATTAAATGAGCAGTTCTTC. It codes for CSVSGQGLNEQFF.

This clonotype was recorded a few times. The V gene is TRBV6-1, the J gene TRBJ2-2; 9 bases align to TRBD2. The V segment lost 6 bases and the J segment 7 bases; nucleotides outside the gene matches: 6. Germline CDR1 MNHNS, CDR2 SASEGT. The CDR3 has 14 residues. The DNA of the CDR3 is TGTGCCAGCAGACTAGCGGGCGCGCGCGGGGAGCTGTTTTTT. Its translation: CASRLAGARGELFF.

This chain links TRBV9 with TRBJ1-6, with D possibly matching TRBD1 (5 bases). In germline, CDR1 is SGDLS, CDR2 YYNGEE. V was pared by 3 bases and J by 19 bases, with 17 bases between. The CDR3 runs to 12 residues. CDR3 sequence reads: CASSARDGSLHF. DNA of the CDR3: TGTGCCAGCAGCGCGCGGGACGGGTCTCTGCACTTT.

This clonotype appeared a few times. The chain joins TRBV10-2 to TRBJ1-2, with D hard to call. With 2 bases removed from V and 3 bases from J, the gap between germline ends came to 4 bases. The length of the CDR3 is 12 residues. Germline assignment: CDR1 WSHSY and CDR2 SAAADI. CDR3 sequence: CASSEGDYGYTF. The CDR3, as DNA: TGCGCCAGCAGTGAGGGGGACTATGGCTACACCTTC.

This clonotype appeared many times. V usage is TRBV29-1 and J usage is TRBJ2-1; TRBD2 agrees at 15 bases. V trimming: 3 bases; J trimming: 0 bases; junction bases outside the gene matches: 3. The CDR3 consists of 17 residues. Per germline, CDR1 SQVTM and CDR2 ANQGSEA. The CDR3 protein is CSVDGLAGGFSYNEQFF. The DNA for the CDR3 is TGCAGCGTTGACGGACTAGCGGGGGGGTTCTCCTACAATGAGCAGTTCTTC.

This clonotype was detected a few times. The chain employs TRBV7-7 and TRBJ2-5; 8 bases are a match to TRBD1. V shed 2 bases and J 5 bases; nucleotides not matched to a gene: 4. Germline V CDR1 and CDR2: SSHAT, FNYEAQ (reference sequence). This CDR3 spans 14 amino acids. In DNA, the CDR3 is TGTGCCAGCAGCTTATCTGACAGGGGTGAGACCCAGTACTTC. Protein: CASSLSDRGETQYF.

CDR3 coding DNA: TGTGCCAGCAGCAGCGAAGAGGTAACAGGGAGGAGGGAAAGCTACGAGCAGTACTTC. It specifies CASSSEEVTGRRESYEQYF. The chain uses TRBV21-1 and TRBJ2-7; TRBD1, the table's D call, lacks a check against the DNA. TRBV21-1 is noted as a pseudogene. The CDR3 loop spans 19 amino acids.

This clonotype came up many times. V usage is TRBV6-1 and J usage is TRBJ2-6; D unclear. CDR1 is MNHNS, CDR2 SASEGT, per germline. Trimming left V 4 bases short and J 4 bases short, with 8 bases between. The CDR3 contains 14 residues. The CDR3 DNA is TGTGCCAGCAGTGCATTCTTGGGGGCCAACGTCCTGACTTTC. It specifies CASSAFLGANVLTF.

The chain joins TRBV3-1 to TRBJ2-7; the D gene could be TRBD1 or TRBD2 (5 bases each). With 1 base removed from V and 5 bases from J, the gap between germline ends came to 12 bases. CDR3 length: 14 amino acids. Germline-derived CDR1 and CDR2 are LGHDT and YNNKEL (reference sequence). In DNA, the CDR3 is TGTGCCAGCAGCCAAGGCCCCCGGGACCACGAGCAGTACTTC. Residues: CASSQGPRDHEQYF.

This clonotype has just a few counts. One end of the junction does not line up with germline, which may come from a read error. The chain couples TRBV12-3 or TRBV12-4 to TRBJ1-4; D not certain. This CDR3 is 16 amino acids long. CDR3 amino acids: CTSSSGDITTNEKLFF. The CDR3 DNA reads TGTACCAGCAGTTCCGGGGATATCACAACTAATGAAAAACTGTTTTTT.

There are a few counts of this clonotype. CDR3 nucleotide sequence: TGTGCCAGCAGCGGGGCGGGGGGGCACACGCAGTATTTT. Protein: CASSGAGGHTQYF. The chain couples TRBV9 to TRBJ2-3; 9 bases map to TRBD2. The CDR3 is made up of 13 amino acids. CDR1 is SGDLS and CDR2 is YYNGEE in the germline V gene. V was pared by 3 bases and J by 9 bases, with 5 bases of the junction left unmatched.

This clonotype was picked up many times. The V call is TRBV29-1, the J call TRBJ2-1; D may be TRBD1 (5 bases). CDR1 SQVTM and CDR2 ANQGSEA come from the germline V gene. V was cut by 5 bases and J by 5 bases, with 10 bases left in between. The CDR3 spans 12 residues. The CDR3 loop reads CSVYSRDNEQFF. DNA of the CDR3: TGCAGCGTTTACTCCAGGGACAATGAGCAGTTCTTC.

The J gene is TRBJ2-4, the V gene TRBV27, with D perhaps matching TRBD2 (6 bases). CDR1 and CDR2 from the germline V gene are MNHEY and SMNVEV (reference sequence). Trimming left V 6 bases short and J 7 bases short, with 22 bases between. The CDR3 loop spans 16 amino acids. The CDR3 spells CASSSGTRGSRNIQYF. For the CDR3, the DNA is TGTGCCAGCAGCTCTGGTACACGGGGGTCAAGGAACATTCAGTACTTC.